The source of this T cell receptor (beta chain) is a study of Ad26.COV2.S vaccination and SARS-CoV-2 variants. For the study at large: Intramuscular Ad26.COV2.S at 5x10^10 or 1x10^11 viral particles.

Method: immunoSEQ multiplex PCR; TCRdb's copy keeps in-frame clones and lacks some. The sample lists about 380,000 clones; 83% were seen once. As to treatment: around 19 received Ad26.COV2.S at low or high dose, single or two shots; 5 received placebo; per-sample allocation not given. Specimen acquisition occurred on day 63 following the initial vaccine or placebo injection. A Boston donor was an adult aged 18-55 years. Trimming cost V 10 bases and J 7 bases; bases outside gene matches: 17. The CDR3 totals 16 residues. CDR1 SGHRS and CDR2 YFSETQ come from the germline V gene. The rearrangement joins TRBV5-1 to TRBJ1-4; 9 bases match TRBD1. Source: peripheral blood, taken in a trial of Ad26.COV2.S vaccine versus placebo. The TCR sequence derives from a person aged 18-60 years who received the Ad26.COV2.S COVID-19 vaccine or a placebo. Written as DNA, the CDR3 is TGCGCCCGAGAAGGAATGCAAGACAGGGGGAGTGAAAAACTGTTTTTT. It specifies CAREGMQDRGSEKLFF.